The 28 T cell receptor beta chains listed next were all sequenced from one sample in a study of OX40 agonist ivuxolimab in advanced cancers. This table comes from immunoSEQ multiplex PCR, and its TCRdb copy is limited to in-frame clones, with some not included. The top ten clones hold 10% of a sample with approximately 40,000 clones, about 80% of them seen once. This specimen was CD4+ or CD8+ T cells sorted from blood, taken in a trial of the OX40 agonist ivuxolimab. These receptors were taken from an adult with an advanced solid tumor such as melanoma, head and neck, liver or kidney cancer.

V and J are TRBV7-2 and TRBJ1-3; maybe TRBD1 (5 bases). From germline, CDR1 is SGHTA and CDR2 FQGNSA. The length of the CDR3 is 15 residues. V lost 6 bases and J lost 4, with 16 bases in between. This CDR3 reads CASRRDVTDGNTIYF. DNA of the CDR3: TGTGCCAGCAGACGGGATGTGACAGACGGAAACACCATATATTTT.

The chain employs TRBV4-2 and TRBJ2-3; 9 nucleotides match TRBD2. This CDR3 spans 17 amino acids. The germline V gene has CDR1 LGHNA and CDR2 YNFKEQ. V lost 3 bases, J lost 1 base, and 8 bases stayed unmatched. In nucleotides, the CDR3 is TGTGCCAGCAGCCAGATTGGTCTAGCGGGGCGCACAGATACGCAGTATTTT. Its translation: CASSQIGLAGRTDTQYF.

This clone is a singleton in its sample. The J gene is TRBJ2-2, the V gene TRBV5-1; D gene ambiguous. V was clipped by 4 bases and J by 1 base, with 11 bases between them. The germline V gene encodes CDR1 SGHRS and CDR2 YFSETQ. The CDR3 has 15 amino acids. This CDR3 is CASSHRTQNTGELFF. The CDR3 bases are TGCGCCAGCAGCCACCGGACCCAGAACACCGGGGAGCTGTTTTTT.

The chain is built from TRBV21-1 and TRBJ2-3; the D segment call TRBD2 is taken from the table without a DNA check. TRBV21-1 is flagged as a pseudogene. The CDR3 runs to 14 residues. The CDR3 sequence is CARVGAGGTDTQYF. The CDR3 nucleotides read TGTGCCAGAGTTGGGGCGGGGGGCACAGATACGCAGTATTTT.

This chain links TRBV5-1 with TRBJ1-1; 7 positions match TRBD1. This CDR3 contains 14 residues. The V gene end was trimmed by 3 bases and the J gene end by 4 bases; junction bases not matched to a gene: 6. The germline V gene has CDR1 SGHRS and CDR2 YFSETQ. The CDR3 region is CASSSQGPGTEAFF. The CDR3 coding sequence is TGCGCCAGCAGCTCACAGGGGCCGGGCACTGAAGCTTTCTTT.

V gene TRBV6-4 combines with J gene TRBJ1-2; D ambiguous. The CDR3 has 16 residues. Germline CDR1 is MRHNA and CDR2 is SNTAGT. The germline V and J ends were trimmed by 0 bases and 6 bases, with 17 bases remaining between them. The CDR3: CASSDSWAAYRDGYTF. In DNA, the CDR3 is TGTGCCAGCAGTGACTCTTGGGCGGCGTATCGGGATGGCTACACCTTC.

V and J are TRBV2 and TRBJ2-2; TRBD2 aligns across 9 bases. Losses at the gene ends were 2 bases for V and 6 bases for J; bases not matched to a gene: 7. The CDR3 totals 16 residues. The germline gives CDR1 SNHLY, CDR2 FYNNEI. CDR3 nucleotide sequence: TGTGCCAGCAGTGAAAAGCGGGAGGCCTCATCCGGGGAGCTGTTTTTT. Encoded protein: CASSEKREASSGELFF. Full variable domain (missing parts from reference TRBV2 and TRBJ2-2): EPEVTQTPSHQVTQMGQEVILRCVPISNHLYFYWYRQILGQKVEFLVSFYNNEISEKSEIFDDQFSVERPDGSNFTLKIRSTKLEDSAMYFCASSEKREASSGELFFGEGSRLTVL.

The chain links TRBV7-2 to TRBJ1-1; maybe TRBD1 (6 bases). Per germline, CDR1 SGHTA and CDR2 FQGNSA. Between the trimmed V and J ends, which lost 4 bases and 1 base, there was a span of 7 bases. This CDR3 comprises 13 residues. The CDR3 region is CASSSQGNTEAFF. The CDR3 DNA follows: TGTGCCAGCAGCTCACAGGGGAACACTGAAGCTTTCTTT.

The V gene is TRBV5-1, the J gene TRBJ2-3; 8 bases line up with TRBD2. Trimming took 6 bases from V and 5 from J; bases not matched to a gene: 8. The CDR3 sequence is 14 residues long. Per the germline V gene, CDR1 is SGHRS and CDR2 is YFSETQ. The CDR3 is CASTLGGVGDTQYF. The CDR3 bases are TGCGCCAGCACCCTCGGGGGGGTAGGAGATACGCAGTATTTT.

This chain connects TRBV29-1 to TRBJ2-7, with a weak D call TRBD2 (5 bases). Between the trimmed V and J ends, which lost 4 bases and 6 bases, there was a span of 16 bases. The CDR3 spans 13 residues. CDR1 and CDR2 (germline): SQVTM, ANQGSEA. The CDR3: CSVVSVGGGEQYF. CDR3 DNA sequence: TGCAGCGTTGTATCAGTTGGAGGAGGCGAGCAGTACTTC.

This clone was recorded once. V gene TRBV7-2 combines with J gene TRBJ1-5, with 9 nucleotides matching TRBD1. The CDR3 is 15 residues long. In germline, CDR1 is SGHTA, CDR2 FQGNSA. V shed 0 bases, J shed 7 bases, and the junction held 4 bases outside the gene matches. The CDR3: CASSLAQGAGQPQHF. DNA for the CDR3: TGTGCCAGCAGCTTAGCACAGGGGGCCGGGCAGCCCCAGCATTTT.

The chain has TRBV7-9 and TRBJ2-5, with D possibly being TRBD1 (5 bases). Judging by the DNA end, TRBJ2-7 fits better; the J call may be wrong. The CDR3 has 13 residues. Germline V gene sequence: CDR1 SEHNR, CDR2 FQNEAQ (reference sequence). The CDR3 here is CASSPGNSYEQYF. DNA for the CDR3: TGTGCCAGCAGCCCAGGGAACTCCTACGAGCAGTACTTC.

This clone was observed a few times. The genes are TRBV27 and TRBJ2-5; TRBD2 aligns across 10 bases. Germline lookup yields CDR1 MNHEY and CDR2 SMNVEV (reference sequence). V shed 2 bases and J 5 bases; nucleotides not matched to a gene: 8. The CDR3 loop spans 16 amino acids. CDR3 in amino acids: CASSLRLAGVGETQYF. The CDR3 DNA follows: TGTGCCAGCAGTTTAAGGCTAGCGGGAGTTGGGGAGACCCAGTACTTC.

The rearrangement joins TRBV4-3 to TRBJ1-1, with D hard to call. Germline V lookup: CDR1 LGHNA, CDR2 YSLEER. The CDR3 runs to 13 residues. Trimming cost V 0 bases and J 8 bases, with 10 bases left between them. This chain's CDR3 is CASSQDGRGEAFF. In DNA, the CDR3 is TGCGCCAGCAGCCAAGACGGGCGGGGAGAAGCTTTCTTT.

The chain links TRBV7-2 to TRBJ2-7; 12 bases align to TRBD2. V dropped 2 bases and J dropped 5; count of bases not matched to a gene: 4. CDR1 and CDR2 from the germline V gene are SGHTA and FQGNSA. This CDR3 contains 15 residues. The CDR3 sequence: CASSLPTSGRNEQYF. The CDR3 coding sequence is TGTGCCAGCAGCTTACCCACTAGCGGGAGGAACGAGCAGTACTTC.

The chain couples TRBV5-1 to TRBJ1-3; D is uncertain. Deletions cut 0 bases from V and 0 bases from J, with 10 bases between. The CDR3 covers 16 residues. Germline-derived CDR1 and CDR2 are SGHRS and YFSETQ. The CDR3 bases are TGCGCCAGCAGCTTGGCCGGGCTCGACTCTGGAAACACCATATATTTT. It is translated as CASSLAGLDSGNTIYF.

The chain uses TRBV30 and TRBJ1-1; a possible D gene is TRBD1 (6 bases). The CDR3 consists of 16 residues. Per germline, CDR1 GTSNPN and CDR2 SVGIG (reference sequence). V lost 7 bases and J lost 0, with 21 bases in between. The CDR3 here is CAFSGDLTGMNTEAFF. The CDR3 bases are TGTGCCTTTTCAGGGGACCTTACCGGCATGAACACTGAAGCTTTCTTT.

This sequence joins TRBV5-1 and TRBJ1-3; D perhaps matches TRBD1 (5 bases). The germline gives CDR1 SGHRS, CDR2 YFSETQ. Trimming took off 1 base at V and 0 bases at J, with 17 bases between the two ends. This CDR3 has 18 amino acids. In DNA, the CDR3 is TGCGCCAGCAGCTTGACCTTCAATGGGGCCATCTCTGGAAACACCATATATTTT. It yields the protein CASSLTFNGAISGNTIYF.

The CDR3 sequence: CASSLLRTNQPQHF. For the CDR3, the DNA is TGTGCCAGCAGTTTATTAAGGACTAATCAGCCCCAGCATTTT. This chain uses TRBV27 with TRBJ1-5; D not certain. In germline, CDR1 is MNHEY, CDR2 SMNVEV (reference sequence). The CDR3 is 14 amino acids. With 1 base removed from V and 4 bases from J, the gap between germline ends came to 8 bases.

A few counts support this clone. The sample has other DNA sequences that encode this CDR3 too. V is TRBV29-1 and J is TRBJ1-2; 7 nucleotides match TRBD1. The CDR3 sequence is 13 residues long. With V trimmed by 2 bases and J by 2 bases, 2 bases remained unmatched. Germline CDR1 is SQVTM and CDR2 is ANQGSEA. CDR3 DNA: TGCAGCGTTGAAACAGGGGCGAACTATGGCTACACCTTC. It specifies CSVETGANYGYTF.

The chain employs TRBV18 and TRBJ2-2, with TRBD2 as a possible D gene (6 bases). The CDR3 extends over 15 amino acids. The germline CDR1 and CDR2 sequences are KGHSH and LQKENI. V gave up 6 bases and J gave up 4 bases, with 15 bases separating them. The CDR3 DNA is TGTGCCAGCTCCTACACGGGGGTCGGCACCGGGGAGCTGTTTTTT. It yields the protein CASSYTGVGTGELFF.

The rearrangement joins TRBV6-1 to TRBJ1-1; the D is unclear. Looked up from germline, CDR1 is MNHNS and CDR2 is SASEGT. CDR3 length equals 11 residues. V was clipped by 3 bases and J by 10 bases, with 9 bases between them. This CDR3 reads CASSDALRAFF. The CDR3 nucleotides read TGTGCCAGCAGTGACGCCTTGAGAGCTTTCTTT.

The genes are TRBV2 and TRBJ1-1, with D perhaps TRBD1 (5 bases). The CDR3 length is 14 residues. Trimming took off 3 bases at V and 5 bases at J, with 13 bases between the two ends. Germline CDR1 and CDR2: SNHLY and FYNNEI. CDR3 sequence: CASSEEGPLTEAFF. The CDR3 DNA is TGTGCCAGCAGTGAGGAGGGGCCTTTGACTGAAGCTTTCTTT.

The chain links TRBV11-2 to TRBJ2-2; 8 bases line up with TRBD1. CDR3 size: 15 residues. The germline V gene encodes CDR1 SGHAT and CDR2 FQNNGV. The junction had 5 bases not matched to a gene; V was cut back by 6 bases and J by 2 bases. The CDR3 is CASRETGVNTGELFF. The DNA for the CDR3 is TGTGCCAGCAGAGAGACAGGGGTTAACACCGGGGAGCTGTTTTTT.

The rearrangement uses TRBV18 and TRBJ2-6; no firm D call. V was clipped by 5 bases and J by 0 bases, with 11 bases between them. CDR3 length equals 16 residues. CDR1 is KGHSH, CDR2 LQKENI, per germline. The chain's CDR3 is CASSTSSSSGANVLTF. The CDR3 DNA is TGTGCCAGCTCAACTTCCTCCAGCTCTGGGGCCAACGTCCTGACTTTC.

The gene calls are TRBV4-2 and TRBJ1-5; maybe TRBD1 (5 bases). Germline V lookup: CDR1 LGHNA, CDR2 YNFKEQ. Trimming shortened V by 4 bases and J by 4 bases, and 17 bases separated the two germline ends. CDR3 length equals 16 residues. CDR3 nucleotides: TGTGCCAGCAGCCCTGAGCGGCAGGGCTGGAATCAGCCCCAGCATTTT. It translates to CASSPERQGWNQPQHF.

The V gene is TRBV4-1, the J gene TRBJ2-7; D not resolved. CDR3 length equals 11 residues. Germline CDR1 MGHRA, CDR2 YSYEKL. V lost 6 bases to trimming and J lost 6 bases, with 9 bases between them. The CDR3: CASSLGGEQYF. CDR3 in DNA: TGCGCCAGCAGTCTTGGTGGCGAGCAGTACTTC.

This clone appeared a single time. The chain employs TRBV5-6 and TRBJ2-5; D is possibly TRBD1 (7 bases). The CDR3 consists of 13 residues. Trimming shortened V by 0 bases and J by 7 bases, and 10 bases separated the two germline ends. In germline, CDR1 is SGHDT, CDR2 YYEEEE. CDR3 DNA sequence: TGTGCCAGCAGCTTGGGGCAGGGGGGGACCCAGTACTTC. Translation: CASSLGQGGTQYF.